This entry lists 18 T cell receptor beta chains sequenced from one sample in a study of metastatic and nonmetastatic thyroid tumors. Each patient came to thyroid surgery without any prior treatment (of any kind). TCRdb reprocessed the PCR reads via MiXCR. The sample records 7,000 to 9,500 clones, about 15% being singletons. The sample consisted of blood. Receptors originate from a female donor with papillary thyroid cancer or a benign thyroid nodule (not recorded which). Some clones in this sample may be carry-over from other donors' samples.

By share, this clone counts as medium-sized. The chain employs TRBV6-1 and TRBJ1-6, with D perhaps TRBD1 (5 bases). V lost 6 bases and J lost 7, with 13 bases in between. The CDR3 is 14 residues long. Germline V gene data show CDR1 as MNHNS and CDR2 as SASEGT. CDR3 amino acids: CASRRGTVNSPLHF. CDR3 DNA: TGTGCCAGCAGACGTGGGACGGTGAATTCACCCCTCCACTTT.

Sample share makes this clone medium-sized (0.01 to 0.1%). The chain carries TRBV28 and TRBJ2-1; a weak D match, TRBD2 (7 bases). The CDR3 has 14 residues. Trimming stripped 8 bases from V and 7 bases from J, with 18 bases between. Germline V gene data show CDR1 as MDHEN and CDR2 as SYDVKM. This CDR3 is CASRSRGGWNEQFF. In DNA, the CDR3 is TGTGCCAGCCGGTCGAGGGGGGGCTGGAATGAGCAGTTCTTC.

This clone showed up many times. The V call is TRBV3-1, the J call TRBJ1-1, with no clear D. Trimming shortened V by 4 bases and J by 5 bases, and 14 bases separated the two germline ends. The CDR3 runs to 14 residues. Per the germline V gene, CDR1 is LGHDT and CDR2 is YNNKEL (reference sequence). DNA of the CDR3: TGTGCCAGCAGCCCTCCGGACCGATTTACTGAAGCTTTCTTT. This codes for CASSPPDRFTEAFF.

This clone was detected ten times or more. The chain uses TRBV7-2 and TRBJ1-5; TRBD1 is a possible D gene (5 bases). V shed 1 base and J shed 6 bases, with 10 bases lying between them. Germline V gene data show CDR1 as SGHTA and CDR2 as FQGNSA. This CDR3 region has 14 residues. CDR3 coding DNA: TGTGCCAGCAGCTTAGGATCAGACAGTCAGCCCCAGCATTTT. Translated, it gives CASSLGSDSQPQHF.

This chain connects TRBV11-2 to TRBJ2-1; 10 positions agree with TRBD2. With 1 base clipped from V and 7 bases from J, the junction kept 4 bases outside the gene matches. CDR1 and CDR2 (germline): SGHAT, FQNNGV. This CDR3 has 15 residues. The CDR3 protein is CASSLVAGGRNEQFF. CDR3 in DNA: TGTGCCAGCAGCTTAGTAGCGGGGGGCAGGAATGAGCAGTTCTTC.

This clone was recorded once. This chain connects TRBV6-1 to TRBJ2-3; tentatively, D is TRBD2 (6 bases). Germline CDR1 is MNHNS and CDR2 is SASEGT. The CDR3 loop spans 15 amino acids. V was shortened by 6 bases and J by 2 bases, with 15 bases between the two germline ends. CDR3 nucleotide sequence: TGTGCCAGCAGAGCGAGTAGCGGCAACACAGATACGCAGTATTTT. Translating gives CASRASSGNTDTQYF.

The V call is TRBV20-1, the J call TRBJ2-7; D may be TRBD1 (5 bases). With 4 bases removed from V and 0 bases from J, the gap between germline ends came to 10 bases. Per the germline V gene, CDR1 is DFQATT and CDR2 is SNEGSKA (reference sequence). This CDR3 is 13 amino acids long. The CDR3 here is CSAIVDISYEQYF. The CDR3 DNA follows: TGCAGTGCTATAGTGGACATCTCCTACGAGCAGTACTTC.

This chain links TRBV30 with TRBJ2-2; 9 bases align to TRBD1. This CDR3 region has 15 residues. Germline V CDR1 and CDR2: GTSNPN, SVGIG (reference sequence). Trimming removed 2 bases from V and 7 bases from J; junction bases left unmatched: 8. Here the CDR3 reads CAWSNRDRESGELFF. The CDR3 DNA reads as TGTGCCTGGAGTAATCGGGACAGGGAAAGCGGGGAGCTGTTTTTT.

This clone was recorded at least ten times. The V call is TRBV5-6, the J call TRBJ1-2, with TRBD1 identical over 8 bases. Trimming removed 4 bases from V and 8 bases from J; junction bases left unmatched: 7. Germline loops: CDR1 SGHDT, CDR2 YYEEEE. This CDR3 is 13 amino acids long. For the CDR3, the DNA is TGTGCCAGCAGCGAGACAGGGGTTGAGGGCTACACCTTC. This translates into CASSETGVEGYTF.

The CDR3 coding sequence is TGTGCCAGCAATTCGGGACTACGGTTAGAGCAGTACTTC. Its protein is CASNSGLRLEQYF. The chain uses TRBV2 and TRBJ2-7; 7 bases line up with TRBD2. With 7 bases clipped from V and 7 bases from J, the junction kept 10 bases outside the gene matches. Germline V CDR1 and CDR2: SNHLY, FYNNEI. This CDR3 is built from 13 residues.

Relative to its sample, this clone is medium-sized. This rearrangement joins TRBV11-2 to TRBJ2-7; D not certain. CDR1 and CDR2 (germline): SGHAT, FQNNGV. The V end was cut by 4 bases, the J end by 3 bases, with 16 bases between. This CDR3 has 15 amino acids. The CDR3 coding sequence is TGTGCCAGCAGCTCCGTCTGGGGAATAAACTACGAGCAGTACTTC. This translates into CASSSVWGINYEQYF.

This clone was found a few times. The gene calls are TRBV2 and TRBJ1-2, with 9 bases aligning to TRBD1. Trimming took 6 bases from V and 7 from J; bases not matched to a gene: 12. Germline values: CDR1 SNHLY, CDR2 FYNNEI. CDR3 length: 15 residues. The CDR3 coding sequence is TGTGCCAGCAGCGCCTCCGGGACAGGGCAGACTGGCTACACCTTC. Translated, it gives CASSASGTGQTGYTF. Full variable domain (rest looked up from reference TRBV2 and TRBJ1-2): EPEVTQTPSHQVTQMGQEVILRCVPISNHLYFYWYRQILGQKVEFLVSFYNNEISEKSEIFDDQFSVERPDGSNFTLKIRSTKLEDSAMYFCASSASGTGQTGYTFGSGTRLTVV.

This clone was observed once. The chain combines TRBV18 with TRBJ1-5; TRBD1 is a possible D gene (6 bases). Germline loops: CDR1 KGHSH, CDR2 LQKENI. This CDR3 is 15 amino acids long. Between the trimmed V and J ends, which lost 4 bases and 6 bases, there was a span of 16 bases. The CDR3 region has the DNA TGTGCCAGCTCACAGACCGCTTCAGGGGTTCAGCCCCAGCATTTT. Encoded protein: CASSQTASGVQPQHF.

CDR3 protein: CASSLDGGFYNEQFF. The DNA for the CDR3 is TGTGCCAGCAGCTTAGATGGAGGGTTCTACAATGAGCAGTTCTTC. The genes are TRBV11-2 and TRBJ2-1; possibly TRBD2 for D (6 bases). Trimming took 0 bases from V and 3 from J, leaving 9 bases between them. Germline V gene sequence: CDR1 SGHAT, CDR2 FQNNGV. The CDR3 is 15 amino acids.

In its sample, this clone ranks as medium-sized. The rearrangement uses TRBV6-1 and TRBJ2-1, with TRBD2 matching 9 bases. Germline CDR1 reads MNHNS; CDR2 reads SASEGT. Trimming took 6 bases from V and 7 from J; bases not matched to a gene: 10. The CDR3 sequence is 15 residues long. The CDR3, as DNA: TGTGCCAGCAGCAAGGGCGGGGGGGCCCGGAATGAGCAGTTCTTC. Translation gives CASSKGGGARNEQFF.

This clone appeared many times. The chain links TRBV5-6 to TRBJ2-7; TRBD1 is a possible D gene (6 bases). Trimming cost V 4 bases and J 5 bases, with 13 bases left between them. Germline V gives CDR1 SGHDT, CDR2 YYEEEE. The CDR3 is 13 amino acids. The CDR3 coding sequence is TGTGCCAGCAGCGGGAGAGGGGGTCACGAGCAGTACTTC. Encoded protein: CASSGRGGHEQYF.

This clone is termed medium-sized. This CDR3 is CASSVSDRAEQYF. The DNA of the CDR3 is TGTGCCAGCAGCGTCTCAGACAGGGCCGAGCAGTACTTC. J is TRBJ2-7 and V is TRBV7-2; 7 nucleotides align to TRBD1. V was pared by 5 bases and J by 6 bases, with 7 bases of the junction left unmatched. This CDR3 is built from 13 residues. From germline, CDR1 is SGHTA and CDR2 FQGNSA.

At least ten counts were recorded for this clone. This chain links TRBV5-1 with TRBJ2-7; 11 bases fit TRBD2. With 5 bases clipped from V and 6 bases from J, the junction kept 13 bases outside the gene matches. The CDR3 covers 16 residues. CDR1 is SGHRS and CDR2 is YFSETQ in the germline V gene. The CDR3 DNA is TGCGCCAGCAGTTCGAGTACTAGCGGGAGTTTCGGCGAGCAGTACTTC. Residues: CASSSSTSGSFGEQYF.